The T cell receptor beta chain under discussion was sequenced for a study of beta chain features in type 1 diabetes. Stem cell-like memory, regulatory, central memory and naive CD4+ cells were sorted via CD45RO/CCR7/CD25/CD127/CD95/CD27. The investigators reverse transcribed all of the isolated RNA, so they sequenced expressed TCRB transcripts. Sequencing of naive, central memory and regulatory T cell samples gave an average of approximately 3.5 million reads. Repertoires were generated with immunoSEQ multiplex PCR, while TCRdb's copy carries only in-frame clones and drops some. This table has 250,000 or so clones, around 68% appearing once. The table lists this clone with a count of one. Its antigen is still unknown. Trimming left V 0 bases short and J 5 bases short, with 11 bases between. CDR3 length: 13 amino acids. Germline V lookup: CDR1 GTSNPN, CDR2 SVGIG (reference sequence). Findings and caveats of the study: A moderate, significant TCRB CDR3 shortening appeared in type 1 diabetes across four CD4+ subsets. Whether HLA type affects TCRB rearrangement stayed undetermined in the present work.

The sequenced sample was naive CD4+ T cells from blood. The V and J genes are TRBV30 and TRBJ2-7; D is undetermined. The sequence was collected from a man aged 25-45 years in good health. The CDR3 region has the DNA TGTGCCTGGAGTGTTGGGGATGTCAACGAGCAGTACTTC. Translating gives CAWSVGDVNEQYF.